This T cell receptor beta chain originates from a study of beta chain features in type 1 diabetes. Study results and limitations: There were fewer insertions and more deletions at the VDJ junctions of type 1 diabetes patients.

Expressed TCRB transcripts got sequenced, as all isolated RNA was reverse transcribed. This table comes from immunoSEQ multiplex PCR, and its TCRdb copy is limited to in-frame clones, with some not included. The table includes 390,000 or so clones, over 11% detected once. About this clone itself: Its antigen is still unknown.

Without exception, sorted populations had purity beyond 98%. Unmatched junction bases numbered 9, after V lost 5 bases and J lost 3 bases. Germline V lookup: CDR1 LGHNA, CDR2 YNFKEQ. The CDR3 totals 15 residues. The chain carries TRBV4-2 and TRBJ1-1; 7 nucleotides line up with TRBD1. This TCR derives from a man in his thirties or forties in good health. Input material: naive CD4+ T cells from blood. Here the CDR3 reads CASSATGAGDTEAFF. The CDR3 DNA reads as TGTGCCAGCAGCGCAACAGGGGCAGGAGACACTGAAGCTTTCTTT.